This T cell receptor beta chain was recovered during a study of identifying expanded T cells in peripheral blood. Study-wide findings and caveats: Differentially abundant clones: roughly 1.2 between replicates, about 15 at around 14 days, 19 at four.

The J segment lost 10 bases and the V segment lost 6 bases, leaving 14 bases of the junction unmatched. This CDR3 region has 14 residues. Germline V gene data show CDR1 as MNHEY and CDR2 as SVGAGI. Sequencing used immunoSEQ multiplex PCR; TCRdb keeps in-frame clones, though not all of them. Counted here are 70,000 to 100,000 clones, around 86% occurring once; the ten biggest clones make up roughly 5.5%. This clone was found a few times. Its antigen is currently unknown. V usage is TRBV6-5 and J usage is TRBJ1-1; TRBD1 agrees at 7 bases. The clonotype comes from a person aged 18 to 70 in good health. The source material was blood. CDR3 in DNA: TGTGCCAGCAGCTGGAGTTATAAAGGGGGCCCAGCTTTCTTT. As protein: CASSWSYKGGPAFF.